A selection of T cell receptor beta chains follows, all from one sample in a study of breast tumors, draining lymph nodes, adjacent tissues. TCRdb reanalysed the multiplex PCR reads using MiXCR and keeps one entry per CDR3 protein. The sample carries 270,000 or so distinct CDR3 sequences, around 30% recorded once. Sequenced sample: axillary lymph node tissue. These receptors originate from a female donor with breast cancer. Some clones in this sample may be carry-over from other donors' samples. Each CDR3 is given with its conserved first and last residue. The order of the fields is clone size, D gene, J gene, V gene, CDR3 protein, CDR3 DNA. D genes are given only for firm matches. The listing skips clone size in some rows; elsewhere it reads once, few, many or a size class.

clone_size: many; d_call: TRBD2; j_call: TRBJ2-3; v_call: TRBV19; cdr3_aa: CASRASGRDTQYF; cdr3_nt: TGTGCCAGTAGAGCTAGCGGGAGAGATACGCAGTATTTT
clone_size: many; d_call: .; j_call: TRBJ1-6; v_call: TRBV7-2; cdr3_aa: CASSLAGINPPLHF; cdr3_nt: TGTGCCAGCAGCTTAGCGGGAATCAATCCACCCCTCCACTTT
clone_size: many; d_call: TRBD2; j_call: TRBJ2-7; v_call: TRBV13; cdr3_aa: CASSQLGLASSYEQYF; cdr3_nt: TGTGCCAGCAGCCAACTTGGACTAGCGAGTTCCTACGAGCAGTACTTC
clone_size: many; d_call: TRBD1; j_call: TRBJ1-2; v_call: TRBV9; cdr3_aa: CASSRDMGTGGTSNYGYTF; cdr3_nt: TGTGCCAGCAGCCGAGACATGGGAACAGGGGGAACATCAAACTATGGCTACACCTTC
clone_size: many; d_call: .; j_call: TRBJ2-1; v_call: TRBV29-1; cdr3_aa: CSVDVATGNEQFF; cdr3_nt: TGCAGCGTTGATGTGGCGACCGGGAATGAGCAGTTCTTC
clone_size: .; d_call: .; j_call: TRBJ2-2; v_call: TRBV27; cdr3_aa: CASSLVWGGRELFF; cdr3_nt: TGTGCCAGCAGTTTAGTCTGGGGGGGCCGGGAGCTGTTTTTT
clone_size: few; d_call: .; j_call: TRBJ2-2; v_call: TRBV28; cdr3_aa: CASSPGGFTGELFF; cdr3_nt: TGTGCCAGCAGCCCTGGGGGATTCACCGGGGAGCTGTTTTTT
clone_size: many; d_call: .; j_call: TRBJ2-1; v_call: TRBV20-1; cdr3_aa: CSASGLPGNEQFF; cdr3_nt: TGCAGTGCTTCTGGACTCCCTGGGAATGAGCAGTTCTTC
clone_size: .; d_call: .; j_call: TRBJ1-1; v_call: TRBV6-6; cdr3_aa: CASSYVAGSKSRTEAFF; cdr3_nt: TGTGCCAGCAGTTACGTCGCAGGGTCGAAAAGTCGGACTGAAGCTTTCTTT
clone_size: many; d_call: TRBD2; j_call: TRBJ2-3; v_call: TRBV4-2; cdr3_aa: CASSQDPPLAGSTDTQYF; cdr3_nt: TGTGCCAGCAGCCAAGACCCCCCCCTAGCGGGTAGCACAGATACGCAGTATTTT
clone_size: once; d_call: .; j_call: TRBJ1-2; v_call: TRBV12-3/TRBV12-4; cdr3_aa: CASSFRWQGGHTF; cdr3_nt: TGTGCCAGCAGTTTCCGGTGGCAGGGTGGCCACACCTTC
clone_size: many; d_call: .; j_call: TRBJ2-6; v_call: TRBV7-2; cdr3_aa: CASSQGSGGANVLTF; cdr3_nt: TGTGCCAGCAGCCAGGGATCAGGTGGGGCCAACGTCCTGACTTTC
clone_size: many; d_call: TRBD2; j_call: TRBJ2-7; v_call: TRBV11-3; cdr3_aa: CASSFLAGSSRSYEQYF; cdr3_nt: TGTGCCAGCAGCTTCCTAGCGGGATCATCACGGTCCTACGAGCAGTACTTC
clone_size: many; d_call: .; j_call: TRBJ2-5; v_call: TRBV2; cdr3_aa: CASSGSGETQYF; cdr3_nt: TGTGCCAGCAGTGGAAGCGGGGAGACCCAGTACTTC
clone_size: many; d_call: .; j_call: TRBJ1-2; v_call: TRBV5-6; cdr3_aa: CASSPELSGDYGYTF; cdr3_nt: TGTGCCAGCAGCCCGGAGCTATCTGGGGACTATGGCTACACCTTC
clone_size: .; d_call: TRBD1; j_call: TRBJ2-7; v_call: TRBV5-4; cdr3_aa: CASSPGTGGSFYEQYF; cdr3_nt: TGTGCCAGCAGCCCCGGGACAGGGGGCTCGTTTTACGAGCAGTACTTC
clone_size: .; d_call: TRBD1; j_call: TRBJ1-1; v_call: TRBV5-1; cdr3_aa: CASSFTGALNTEAFF; cdr3_nt: TGCGCCAGCAGCTTTACAGGGGCTCTGAACACTGAAGCTTTCTTT
clone_size: few; d_call: TRBD2; j_call: TRBJ2-1; v_call: TRBV4-3; cdr3_aa: CASSQGGPTSGSSYNEQFF; cdr3_nt: TGCGCCAGCAGCCAAGGGGGTCCTACTAGCGGGAGTTCCTACAATGAGCAGTTCTTC
clone_size: .; d_call: .; j_call: TRBJ2-1; v_call: TRBV20-1; cdr3_aa: CSLNRDNEQFF; cdr3_nt: TGCAGCCTGAACCGGGACAATGAGCAGTTCTTC
clone_size: .; d_call: .; j_call: TRBJ1-1; v_call: TRBV7-9; cdr3_aa: CASSLQGIGTEAFF; cdr3_nt: TGTGCCAGCAGCTTGCAGGGAATTGGTACTGAGGCTTTCTTT
clone_size: once; d_call: TRBD1; j_call: TRBJ1-2; v_call: TRBV29-1; cdr3_aa: CSVKGQGYGYTF; cdr3_nt: TGCAGCGTTAAGGGACAGGGATATGGCTACACCTTC
clone_size: .; d_call: .; j_call: TRBJ2-2; v_call: TRBV19; cdr3_aa: CASSFIGANTGELFF; cdr3_nt: TGTGCCAGTTCCTTTATCGGAGCGAACACCGGGGAGCTGTTTTTT
clone_size: .; d_call: TRBD2; j_call: TRBJ2-7; v_call: TRBV19; cdr3_aa: CARTGTSGRAVYEQYF; cdr3_nt: TGTGCCAGAACCGGGACTAGCGGGAGGGCCGTCTACGAGCAGTACTTC
clone_size: .; d_call: .; j_call: TRBJ2-1; v_call: TRBV28; cdr3_aa: CASIIFLRDSSYNEQFF; cdr3_nt: TGTGCCAGCATCATATTCTTGAGAGACTCTTCCTACAATGAGCAGTTCTTC
clone_size: .; d_call: TRBD1; j_call: TRBJ2-5; v_call: TRBV6-2/TRBV6-3; cdr3_aa: CASRHGTGQETQYF; cdr3_nt: TGTGCCAGCAGACACGGGACAGGACAAGAGACCCAGTACTTC
clone_size: .; d_call: .; j_call: TRBJ1-5; v_call: TRBV7-9; cdr3_aa: CASSFGDVNQPQHF; cdr3_nt: TGTGCCAGCAGCTTTGGGGACGTGAATCAGCCCCAGCATTTC
clone_size: many; d_call: .; j_call: TRBJ2-7; v_call: TRBV2; cdr3_aa: CASKNPSERRRAEGQYF; cdr3_nt: TGTGCCAGCAAAAACCCTAGTGAGCGCCGACGTGCGGAGGGGCAGTACTTC
clone_size: many; d_call: TRBD1; j_call: TRBJ2-3; v_call: TRBV24-1; cdr3_aa: CATSDPGQGTDTQYF; cdr3_nt: TGTGCCACCAGTGATCCGGGACAGGGTACAGATACGCAGTATTTT
clone_size: .; d_call: .; j_call: TRBJ2-1; v_call: TRBV6-5; cdr3_aa: CASTGLQEGSYNEQFF; cdr3_nt: TGTGCCAGCACCGGGCTACAAGAAGGCTCCTACAATGAGCAGTTCTTC
clone_size: .; d_call: TRBD2; j_call: TRBJ2-1; v_call: TRBV27; cdr3_aa: CASTSGRFYNEQFF; cdr3_nt: TGTGCCAGCACGAGCGGGAGATTCTACAATGAGCAGTTCTTC
clone_size: .; d_call: .; j_call: TRBJ2-2; v_call: TRBV7-9; cdr3_aa: CASSSSSSFANTGELSW; cdr3_nt: TGTGCCAGCAGCTCCTCTTCCTCATTCGCGAACACCGGGGAGCTGTCTTGG
clone_size: many; d_call: TRBD1; j_call: TRBJ1-4; v_call: TRBV14; cdr3_aa: CASSHRTGAEKLFF; cdr3_nt: TGTGCCAGCAGCCATCGGACAGGGGCTGAAAAACTGTTTTTT
clone_size: many; d_call: .; j_call: TRBJ1-6; v_call: TRBV19; cdr3_aa: CASSWLDSPLHF; cdr3_nt: TGTGCCAGTAGTTGGTTGGATTCACCCCTCCACTTT
clone_size: many; d_call: .; j_call: TRBJ2-7; v_call: TRBV11-3; cdr3_aa: CASSLTPDRHEQYF; cdr3_nt: TGTGCCAGCAGCCTAACCCCAGACAGGCACGAGCAGTACTTC
clone_size: many; d_call: .; j_call: TRBJ2-3; v_call: TRBV7-8; cdr3_aa: CASSSAPVADTQYF; cdr3_nt: TGTGCCAGCAGCTCGGCGCCCGTGGCAGATACGCAGTATTTT
clone_size: .; d_call: TRBD2; j_call: TRBJ2-3; v_call: TRBV20-1; cdr3_aa: CSAGGRAGNEQYF; cdr3_nt: TGCAGTGCCGGCGGGAGGGCCGGCAATGAGCAGTATTTT
clone_size: .; d_call: .; j_call: TRBJ1-6; v_call: TRBV2; cdr3_aa: CASSKTSASSLMGGFNSPLHF; cdr3_nt: TGTGCCAGCTCGAAGACTAGTGCCAGCAGTTTGATGGGGGGCTTCAATTCACCCCTCCACTTT
clone_size: few; d_call: .; j_call: TRBJ2-4; v_call: TRBV14; cdr3_aa: CASSQAGSLAKNIQYF; cdr3_nt: TGTGCCAGCAGCCAAGCAGGGTCGCTAGCCAAAAACATTCAGTACTTC
clone_size: .; d_call: .; j_call: TRBJ1-2; v_call: TRBV27; cdr3_aa: CTSSFAGNYGYTF; cdr3_nt: TGTACCAGCAGTTTCGCGGGTAACTATGGCTACACCTTC
clone_size: many; d_call: .; j_call: TRBJ1-4; v_call: TRBV7-2; cdr3_aa: CASSLQQGRNEKLFF; cdr3_nt: TGTGCCAGCAGCTTACAGCAGGGTCGCAATGAAAAACTGTTTTTT
clone_size: many; d_call: .; j_call: TRBJ2-2; v_call: TRBV11-2; cdr3_aa: CASSLGALRGGELFF; cdr3_nt: TGTGCCAGCAGCTTAGGGGCCCTGAGGGGCGGGGAGCTGTTTTTT
clone_size: many; d_call: TRBD1; j_call: TRBJ1-2; v_call: TRBV19; cdr3_aa: CASSEGGGAPNYGYTF; cdr3_nt: TGTGCCAGTAGTGAAGGGGGCGGGGCACCTAACTATGGCTACACCTTC
clone_size: many; d_call: .; j_call: TRBJ1-2; v_call: TRBV5-4; cdr3_aa: CASSYQEAYGYTF; cdr3_nt: TGTGCCAGCAGCTACCAGGAGGCCTATGGCTACACCTTC
clone_size: many; d_call: .; j_call: TRBJ2-5; v_call: TRBV5-1; cdr3_aa: CASREGRQTQTETQYF; cdr3_nt: TGCGCCAGCAGAGAGGGAAGACAGACCCAGACGGAGACCCAGTACTTC
clone_size: many; d_call: .; j_call: TRBJ1-2; v_call: TRBV24-1; cdr3_aa: CATSDSSIPVARTF; cdr3_nt: TGTGCCACCAGTGATAGCAGCATACCTGTGGCTAGGACCTTC
clone_size: many; d_call: .; j_call: TRBJ2-1; v_call: TRBV24-1; cdr3_aa: CATSDQYRGAGDEQFF; cdr3_nt: TGTGCCACCAGTGACCAATACAGGGGGGCGGGGGATGAGCAGTTCTTC
clone_size: many; d_call: TRBD2; j_call: TRBJ2-2; v_call: TRBV20-1; cdr3_aa: CSARDPWTSGTAGELFF; cdr3_nt: TGCAGTGCTAGAGACCCATGGACTAGCGGGACCGCCGGGGAGCTGTTTTTT
clone_size: .; d_call: .; j_call: TRBJ2-7; v_call: TRBV6-1; cdr3_aa: CAGGRSSSYEQYF; cdr3_nt: TGTGCCGGCGGCCGGTCGAGCTCCTACGAGCAGTACTTC
clone_size: .; d_call: .; j_call: TRBJ2-7; v_call: TRBV5-5; cdr3_aa: CASRRTPAVHEQYF; cdr3_nt: TGTGCCAGCAGGAGAACCCCAGCGGTCCACGAGCAGTACTTC
clone_size: many; d_call: .; j_call: TRBJ2-2; v_call: TRBV19; cdr3_aa: CASSAGAKTGELFF; cdr3_nt: TGTGCCAGCTCCGCCGGGGCTAAGACCGGGGAGCTGTTTTTT
clone_size: many; d_call: TRBD1; j_call: TRBJ2-7; v_call: TRBV4-1; cdr3_aa: CASSQDRNRGSLSYEQYF; cdr3_nt: TGCGCCAGCAGCCAAGATCGCAACAGGGGATCGCTTTCCTACGAGCAGTACTTC
clone_size: many; d_call: .; j_call: TRBJ2-2; v_call: TRBV7-2; cdr3_aa: CASSLGGWGELFF; cdr3_nt: TGTGCCAGCAGCTTAGGGGGTTGGGGGGAGCTGTTTTTT
clone_size: .; d_call: TRBD2; j_call: TRBJ2-3; v_call: TRBV25-1; cdr3_aa: CAKQLTGGRAGWPSDTQYF; cdr3_nt: TGTGCCAAGCAGCTGACTGGCGGGAGGGCTGGTTGGCCCTCAGATACGCAGTATTTT